This is a list of T cell receptor beta chains from one sample in a study of T cell changes during pregnancy in multiple sclerosis. TCRdb's table, derived via immunoSEQ multiplex PCR, lists solely in-frame clones and lacks some. Of 45,000 to 55,000 clones listed, 92% are singletons. Specimen: CD4+ T cells from peripheral blood mononuclear cells, collected after pregnancy. The receptors here all came from a female donor in good health, enrolled as a control in a pregnancy study. CDR3s include the opening cysteine and the closing phenylalanine or tryptophan. The order of the fields is D gene, V gene, J gene, CDR3 length, clone size, CDR3 DNA, CDR3 protein. The D gene is left open where the match is weak. A row's size may be missing; if present it is once, few, many or a size class.

-	TRBV2	TRBJ1-6	15	-	TGTGCCAGCAGTGAATTGGCGGGGTATAATTCACCCCTCCACTTT	CASSELAGYNSPLHF
-	TRBV7-8	TRBJ1-5	15	few	TGTGCCAGCAGCTTAAGGCGGGACCGCAATCAGCCCCAGCATTTT	CASSLRRDRNQPQHF
TRBD2	TRBV5-6	TRBJ2-7	15	-	TGTGCCAGCACGGTCGGGCTAGCGGGAGCTCGCGAGCAGTACTTC	CASTVGLAGAREQYF
TRBD1	TRBV11-3	TRBJ2-3	15	-	TGTGCCAGCAGCTTAGAGGGGACAGGAGAGGATACGCAGTATTTT	CASSLEGTGEDTQYF
TRBD2	TRBV11-2	TRBJ2-2	15	-	TGTGCCAGCAGGGGTAGCGGGGGGTCCACCGGGGAGCTGTTTTTT	CASRGSGGSTGELFF
-	TRBV6-5	TRBJ1-1	13	-	TGTGCCAGCAGTTACCGGACAGAGATCGAAGCTTTCTTT	CASSYRTEIEAFF
TRBD2	TRBV6-5	TRBJ2-1	13	-	TGTGCCAGCAGTTCCAGGACTAGTAATGAGCAGTTCTTC	CASSSRTSNEQFF
-	TRBV6-6	TRBJ2-6	11	-	TGTGCCAGCAGTTCTAGGGAGGTCCTGACTTTC	CASSSREVLTF
TRBD1	TRBV7-2	TRBJ2-7	16	-	TGTGCCAGCAGCAACCCAGGGGGCGAGTCCTCCTACGAGCAGTACTTC	CASSNPGGESSYEQYF
TRBD1	TRBV11-2	TRBJ2-5	15	-	TGTGCCAGCAGCTTAGGGTGGGACAGGAAAGAGACCCAGTACTTC	CASSLGWDRKETQYF
TRBD2	TRBV7-8	TRBJ2-2	17	-	TGTGCCAGCAGCTTAGTCGGTGGACTAGAGGACACCGGGGAGCTGTTTTTT	CASSLVGGLEDTGELFF
TRBD2	TRBV28	TRBJ2-3	15	once	TGTGCCAGCAGTCGGACTAGCGGGCTGTCAGATACGCAGTATTTT	CASSRTSGLSDTQYF
-	TRBV19	TRBJ2-1	15	-	TGTGCCAGTGCACCCCCGGGGATGGACTACAATGAGCAGTTCTTC	CASAPPGMDYNEQFF
-	TRBV9	TRBJ2-2	15	-	TGTGCCAGCAGCCCGCTCGGGGTTGGCGCCGGGGAGCTGTTTTTT	CASSPLGVGAGELFF
-	TRBV7-9	TRBJ1-5	14	-	TGTGCCAGCAGCTCCCAGGGTGCCCACCAGCCCCAGCATTTT	CASSSQGAHQPQHF
TRBD1	TRBV28	TRBJ2-7	14	-	TGTGCCAGCAGTTTATACGGGACAGGTTACGAGCAGTACTTC	CASSLYGTGYEQYF
TRBD1	TRBV25-1	TRBJ2-1	18	-	TGTGCCAGCTCAGGGGGACAGGGGCACCAGAGCTCCTACAATGAGCAGTTCTTC	CASSGGQGHQSSYNEQFF
TRBD1	TRBV11-2	TRBJ2-1	14	once	TGTGCCAGCAGCTTGCAGACAGGGATGGGTGAGCAGTTCTTC	CASSLQTGMGEQFF
-	TRBV28	TRBJ1-1	15	-	TGTGCCAGCAGTTTATCTTTAGGGGGTAACACTGAAGCTTTCTTT	CASSLSLGGNTEAFF
-	TRBV7-8	TRBJ2-3	14	-	TGTGCCAGCAGCCAGAGGCGGGGGCTGCATACGCAGTATTTT	CASSQRRGLHTQYF
-	TRBV19	TRBJ2-3	14	-	TGTGCCAGTAGAGGGCTGGGGCCACAGCATACGCAGTATTTT	CASRGLGPQHTQYF
TRBD2	TRBV29-1	TRBJ2-3	15	-	TGCAGCGTCTCTATCGATAGCGGGAGCACAGATACGCAGTATTTT	CSVSIDSGSTDTQYF
TRBD2	TRBV6-6	TRBJ2-5	15	-	TGTGCCAGTTCGAGCGGGGGGGCCCAGAGAGAGACCCAGTACTTC	CASSSGGAQRETQYF
-	TRBV11-3	TRBJ2-2	18	-	TGTGCCAGCAGCTTAGGAGACCGCGGGTCTCCTAGGGCCGGGGAGCTGTTTTTT	CASSLGDRGSPRAGELFF
TRBD2	TRBV14	TRBJ2-7	17	-	TGTGCCAGCAGCCTGGCTAGCGGGGGGGTATACTCCTACGAGCAGTACTTC	CASSLASGGVYSYEQYF
-	TRBV4-1	TRBJ2-1	15	once	TGCGCCAGCAGCCCAGAGGACAGCTCCTACAATGAGCAGTTCTTC	CASSPEDSSYNEQFF
-	TRBV18	TRBJ1-1	13	-	TGTGCCAGCTCACCATGGGGGGGCGCTGAAGCTTTCTTT	CASSPWGGAEAFF
-	TRBV29-1	TRBJ1-1	16	-	TGCAGCGTTGCGGGTGACCTCAAGGGGGATGGCACTGAAGCTTTCTTT	CSVAGDLKGDGTEAFF
-	TRBV2	TRBJ2-7	13	-	TGTGCCAGCAGCCCCTCTGAGGGAGCCGAGCAGTACTTC	CASSPSEGAEQYF